In its sample, the clone carrying this T cell receptor (beta chain) was seen a few times. Antigen specificity is unknown. Universal primer sites and UMIs were introduced during 5'RACE template-switching synthesis of TCR cDNA. TCRdb reprocessed the 5' RACE reads with MiXCR, giving one entry per CDR3 protein. The sample carries 250,000 to 350,000 distinct CDR3 sequences, around 4.4% recorded once. From germline, CDR1 is SGHRS and CDR2 YFSETQ. This CDR3 is 14 amino acids long. V lost 0 bases and J lost 7, with 11 bases in between. The record originates from a study of T cells after yellow fever vaccination. Findings and limits, study-wide: CD4 and CD8 compartments shared a small share of clonotypes. The secondary response showed a weaker magnitude and a faster peak, day 5 versus 15.

The sample here was PBMCs, taken 15 days after the yellow fever booster vaccination. The rearrangement uses TRBV5-1 and TRBJ1-5; D remains unclear. This TCR came from a man aged 18 to 30 who received the YFV17D yellow fever vaccine. In nucleotides, the CDR3 is TGCGCCAGCAGCTTGGGGGAGGGCCGGCAGCCCCAGCATTTT. It specifies CASSLGEGRQPQHF.